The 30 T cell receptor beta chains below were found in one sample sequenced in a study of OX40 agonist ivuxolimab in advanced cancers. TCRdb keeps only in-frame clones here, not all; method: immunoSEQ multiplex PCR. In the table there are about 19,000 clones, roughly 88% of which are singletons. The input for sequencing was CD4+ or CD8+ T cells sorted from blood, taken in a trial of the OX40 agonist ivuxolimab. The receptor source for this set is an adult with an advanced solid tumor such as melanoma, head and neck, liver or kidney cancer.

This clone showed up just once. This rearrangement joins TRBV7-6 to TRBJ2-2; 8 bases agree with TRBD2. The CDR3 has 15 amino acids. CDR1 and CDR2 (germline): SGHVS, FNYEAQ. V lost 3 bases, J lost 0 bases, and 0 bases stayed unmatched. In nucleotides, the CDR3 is TGTGCCAGCAGCTTTAGCGGGGCGAACACCGGGGAGCTGTTTTTT. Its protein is CASSFSGANTGELFF.

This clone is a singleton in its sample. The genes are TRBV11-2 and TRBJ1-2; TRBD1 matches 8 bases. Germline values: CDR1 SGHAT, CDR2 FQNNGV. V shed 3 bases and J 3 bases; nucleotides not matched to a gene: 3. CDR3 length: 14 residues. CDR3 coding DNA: TGTGCCAGCAGCTTCAGGGGGCAGGACTATGGCTACACCTTC. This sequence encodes CASSFRGQDYGYTF.

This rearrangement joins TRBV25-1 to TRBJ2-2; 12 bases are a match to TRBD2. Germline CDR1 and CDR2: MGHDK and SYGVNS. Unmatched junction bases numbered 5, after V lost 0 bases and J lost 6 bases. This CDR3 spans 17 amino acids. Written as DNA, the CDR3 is TGTGCCAGCAGTGAATACGGCCTAGCGGGGGGGGCCGGGGAGCTGTTTTTT. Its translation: CASSEYGLAGGAGELFF.

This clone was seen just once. In DNA form, the CDR3 reads TGTGCCAGCAGTCAAATCCCGGGGGCTGGAAACACCATATATTTT. It is translated as CASSQIPGAGNTIYF. The chain recombines TRBV6-1 with TRBJ1-3, with D tentatively TRBD1 (5 bases). The germline V and J ends were trimmed by 5 bases and 2 bases, with 13 bases remaining between them. The germline V gene has CDR1 MNHNS and CDR2 SASEGT. The CDR3 totals 15 residues.

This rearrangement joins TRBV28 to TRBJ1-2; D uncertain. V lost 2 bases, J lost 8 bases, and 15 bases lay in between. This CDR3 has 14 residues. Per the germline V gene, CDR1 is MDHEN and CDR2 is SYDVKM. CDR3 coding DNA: TGTGCCAGCAGTTTAGTAACATATGGCGGGGGCTACACCTTC. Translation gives CASSLVTYGGGYTF.

The CDR3 DNA is TGTGCCAGCAGTGAACTGAGGACAGCTTCCTACGAGCAGTACTTC. Its protein is CASSELRTASYEQYF. The rearrangement joins TRBV6-1 to TRBJ2-7, with D possibly being TRBD1 (6 bases). V shed 2 bases and J shed 1 base, with 12 bases lying between them. The CDR3 sequence is 15 residues long. CDR1 is MNHNS and CDR2 is SASEGT in the germline V gene.

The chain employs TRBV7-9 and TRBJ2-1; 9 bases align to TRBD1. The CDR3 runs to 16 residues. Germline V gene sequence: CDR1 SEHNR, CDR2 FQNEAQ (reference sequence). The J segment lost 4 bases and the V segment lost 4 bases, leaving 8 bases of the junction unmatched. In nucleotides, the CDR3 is TGTGCCAGCAGCTGGGACAGGGCAGGCGTATACAATGAGCAGTTCTTC. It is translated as CASSWDRAGVYNEQFF.

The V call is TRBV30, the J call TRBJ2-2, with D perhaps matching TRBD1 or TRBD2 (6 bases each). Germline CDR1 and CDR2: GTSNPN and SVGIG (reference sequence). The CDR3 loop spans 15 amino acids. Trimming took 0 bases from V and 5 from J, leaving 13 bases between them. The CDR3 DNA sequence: TGTGCCTGGAGTGTTCTCGGGGGCTTGACCGGGGAGCTGTTTTTT. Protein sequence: CAWSVLGGLTGELFF.

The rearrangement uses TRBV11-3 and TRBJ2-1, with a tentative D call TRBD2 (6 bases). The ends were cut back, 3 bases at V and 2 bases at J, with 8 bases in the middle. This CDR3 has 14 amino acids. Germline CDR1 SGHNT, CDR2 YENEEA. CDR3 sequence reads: CASSLEGAYNEQFF. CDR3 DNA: TGTGCCAGCAGCTTGGAGGGAGCCTACAATGAGCAGTTCTTC.

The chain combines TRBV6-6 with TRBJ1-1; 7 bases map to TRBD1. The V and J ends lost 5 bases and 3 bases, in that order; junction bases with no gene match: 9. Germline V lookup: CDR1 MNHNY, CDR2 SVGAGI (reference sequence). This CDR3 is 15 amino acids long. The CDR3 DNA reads TGTGCCAGCAGTCCCCGGACAGGTCCGGACACTGAAGCTTTCTTT. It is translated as CASSPRTGPDTEAFF.

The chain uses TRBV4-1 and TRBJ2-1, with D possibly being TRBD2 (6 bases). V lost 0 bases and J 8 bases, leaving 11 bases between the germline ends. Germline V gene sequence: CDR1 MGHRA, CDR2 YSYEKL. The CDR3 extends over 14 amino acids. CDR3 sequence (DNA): TGCGCCAGCAGCCAAGAAATCCCTAGCGATGAGCAGTTCTTC. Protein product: CASSQEIPSDEQFF.

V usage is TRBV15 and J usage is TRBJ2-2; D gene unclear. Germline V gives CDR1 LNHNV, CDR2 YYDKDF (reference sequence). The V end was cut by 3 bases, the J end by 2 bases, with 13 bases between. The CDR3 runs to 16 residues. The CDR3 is CATSSEGQTNTGELFF. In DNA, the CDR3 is TGTGCCACCAGCAGTGAAGGTCAGACCAACACCGGGGAGCTGTTTTTT.

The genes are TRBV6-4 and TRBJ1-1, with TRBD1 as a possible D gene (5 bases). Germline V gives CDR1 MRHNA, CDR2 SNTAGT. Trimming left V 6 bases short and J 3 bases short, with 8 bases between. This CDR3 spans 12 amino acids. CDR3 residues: CASSQGDTEAFF. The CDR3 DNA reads TGTGCCAGCAGCCAGGGAGACACTGAAGCTTTCTTT.

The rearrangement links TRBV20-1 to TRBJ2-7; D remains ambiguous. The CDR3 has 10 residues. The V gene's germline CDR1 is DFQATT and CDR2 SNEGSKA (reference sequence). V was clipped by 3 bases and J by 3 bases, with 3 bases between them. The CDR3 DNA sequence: TGCAGTGCTAGGGGCTACGAGCAGTACTTC. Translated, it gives CSARGYEQYF.

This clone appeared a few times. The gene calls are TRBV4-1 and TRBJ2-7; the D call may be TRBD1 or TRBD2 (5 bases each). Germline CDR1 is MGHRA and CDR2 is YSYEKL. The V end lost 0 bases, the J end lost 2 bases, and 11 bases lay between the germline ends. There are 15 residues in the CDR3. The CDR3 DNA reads TGCGCCAGCAGCCAAGATACGGGGCAGCCCTACGAGCAGTACTTC. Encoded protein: CASSQDTGQPYEQYF.

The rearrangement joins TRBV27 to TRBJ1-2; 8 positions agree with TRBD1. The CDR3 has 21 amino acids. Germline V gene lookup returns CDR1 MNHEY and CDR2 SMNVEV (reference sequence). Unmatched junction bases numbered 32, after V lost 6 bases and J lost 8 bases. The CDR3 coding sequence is TGTGCCAGCAGGTCCTCTCGAGTGGGGGTGATGACAGGGGCTTTGGCAGGGGGCTACACCTTC. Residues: CASRSSRVGVMTGALAGGYTF.

In DNA, the CDR3 is TGTGCCAGCAGTTTATACTTACTAGCGGGGGGTGGTGAGCAGTTCTTC. Its protein is CASSLYLLAGGGEQFF. This chain links TRBV27 with TRBJ2-1, with 12 bases identical to TRBD2. Per the germline V gene, CDR1 is MNHEY and CDR2 is SMNVEV (reference sequence). V shed 1 base, J shed 9 bases, and the junction held 7 bases outside the gene matches. There are 16 residues in the CDR3.

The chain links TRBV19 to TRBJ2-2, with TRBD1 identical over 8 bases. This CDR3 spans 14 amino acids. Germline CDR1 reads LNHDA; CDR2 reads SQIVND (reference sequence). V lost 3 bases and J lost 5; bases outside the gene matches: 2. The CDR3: CASSIQGATGELFF. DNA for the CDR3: TGTGCCAGTAGTATCCAGGGGGCGACCGGGGAGCTGTTTTTT.

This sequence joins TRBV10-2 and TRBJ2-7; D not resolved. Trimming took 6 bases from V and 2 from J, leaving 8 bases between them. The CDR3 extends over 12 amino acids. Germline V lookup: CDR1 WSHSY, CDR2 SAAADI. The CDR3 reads CASSPMAYEQYF. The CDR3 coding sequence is TGCGCCAGCAGCCCCATGGCCTACGAGCAGTACTTC.

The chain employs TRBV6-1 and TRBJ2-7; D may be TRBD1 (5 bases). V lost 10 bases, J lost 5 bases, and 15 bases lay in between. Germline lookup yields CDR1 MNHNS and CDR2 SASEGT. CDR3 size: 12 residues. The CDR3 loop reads CATLDTPDEQYF. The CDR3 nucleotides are TGTGCCACCTTGGACACTCCGGACGAGCAGTACTTC.

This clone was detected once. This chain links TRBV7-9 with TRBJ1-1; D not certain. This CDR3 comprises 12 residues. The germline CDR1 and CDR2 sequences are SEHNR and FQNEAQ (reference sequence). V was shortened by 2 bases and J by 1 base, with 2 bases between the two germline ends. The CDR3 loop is CASSLWNTEAFF. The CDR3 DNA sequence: TGTGCCAGCAGCTTATGGAACACTGAAGCTTTCTTT.

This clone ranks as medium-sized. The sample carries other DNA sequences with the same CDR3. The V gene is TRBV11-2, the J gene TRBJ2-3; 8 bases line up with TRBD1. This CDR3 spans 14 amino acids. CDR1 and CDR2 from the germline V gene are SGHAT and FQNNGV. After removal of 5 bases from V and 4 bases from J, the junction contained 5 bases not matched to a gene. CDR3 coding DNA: TGTGCCAGCAGCCTAGGACAGGGAGCAGATACGCAGTATTTT. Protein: CASSLGQGADTQYF.

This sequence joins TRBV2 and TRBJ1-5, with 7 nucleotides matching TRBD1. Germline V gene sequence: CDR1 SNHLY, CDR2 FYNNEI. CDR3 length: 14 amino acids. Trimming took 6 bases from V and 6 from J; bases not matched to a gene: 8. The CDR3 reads CASRVRQGGQPQHF. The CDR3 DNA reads TGTGCCAGCAGAGTCCGACAGGGTGGTCAGCCCCAGCATTTT.

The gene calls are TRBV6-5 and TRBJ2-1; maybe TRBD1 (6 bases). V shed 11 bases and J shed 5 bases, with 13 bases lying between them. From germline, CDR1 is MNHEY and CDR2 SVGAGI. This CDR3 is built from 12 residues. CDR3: CAARGEDNEQFF. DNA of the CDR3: TGTGCCGCCAGGGGAGAAGACAATGAGCAGTTCTTC.

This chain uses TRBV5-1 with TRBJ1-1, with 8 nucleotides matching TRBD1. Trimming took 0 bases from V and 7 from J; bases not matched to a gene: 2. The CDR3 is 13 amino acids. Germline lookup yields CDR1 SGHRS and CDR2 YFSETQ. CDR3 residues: CASSLAGQVEAFF. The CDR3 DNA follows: TGCGCCAGCAGCTTGGCGGGACAGGTTGAAGCTTTCTTT.

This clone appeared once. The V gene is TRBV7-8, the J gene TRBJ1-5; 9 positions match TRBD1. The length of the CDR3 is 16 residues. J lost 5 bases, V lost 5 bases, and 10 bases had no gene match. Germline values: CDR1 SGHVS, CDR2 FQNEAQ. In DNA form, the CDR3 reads TGTGCCAGCAGCCGACTTACCGGGGACAGGGATCAGCCCCAGCATTTT. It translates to CASSRLTGDRDQPQHF.

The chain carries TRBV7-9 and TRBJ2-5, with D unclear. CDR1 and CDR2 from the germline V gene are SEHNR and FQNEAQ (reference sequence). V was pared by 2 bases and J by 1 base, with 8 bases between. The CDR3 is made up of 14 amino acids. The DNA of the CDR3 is TGTGCCAGCAGCTTACCTTTAGCCCAAGAGACCCAGTACTTC. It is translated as CASSLPLAQETQYF. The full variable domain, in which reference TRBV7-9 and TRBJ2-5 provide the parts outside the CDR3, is DTGVSQNPRHKITKRGQNVTFRCDPISEHNRLYWYRQTLGQGPEFLTYFQNEAQLEKSRLLSDRFSAERPKGSFSTLEIQRTEQGDSAMYLCASSLPLAQETQYFGPGTRLLVL.

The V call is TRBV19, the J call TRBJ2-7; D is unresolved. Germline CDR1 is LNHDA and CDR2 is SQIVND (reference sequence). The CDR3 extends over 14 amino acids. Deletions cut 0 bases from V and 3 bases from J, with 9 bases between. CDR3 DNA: TGTGCCAGTAGTATAGATGTGGTCCGCTACGAGCAGTACTTC. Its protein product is CASSIDVVRYEQYF. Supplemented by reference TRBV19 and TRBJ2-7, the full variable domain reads DGGITQSPKYLFRKEGQNVTLSCEQNLNHDAMYWYRQDPGQGLRLIYYSQIVNDFQKGDIAEGYSVSREKKESFPLTVTSAQKNPTAFYLCASSIDVVRYEQYFGPGTRLTVT.

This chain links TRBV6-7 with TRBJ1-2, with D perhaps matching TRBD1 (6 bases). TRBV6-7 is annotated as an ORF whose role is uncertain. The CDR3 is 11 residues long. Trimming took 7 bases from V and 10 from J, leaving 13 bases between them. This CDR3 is CASTGGGLYTF. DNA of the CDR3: TGTGCCAGCACCGGCGGGGGCCTCTACACCTTC.

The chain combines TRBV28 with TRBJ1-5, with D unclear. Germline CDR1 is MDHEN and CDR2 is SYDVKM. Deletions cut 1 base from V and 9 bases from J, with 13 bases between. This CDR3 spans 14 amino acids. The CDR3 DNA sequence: TGTGCCAGCAGTTTATTGGAGGCCAAGGGGCCCCAGCATTTT. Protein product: CASSLLEAKGPQHF.